This T cell receptor beta chain comes out of a study of CD8 T cells in ankylosing spondylitis. In its sample, this clonotype was seen a few times. What it binds is unknown. With molecular barcodes, quantitative 5'-RACE was used to make the TCR beta libraries. TCRdb passed the 5' RACE reads through MiXCR, listing each CDR3 protein once. The profile shows about 540,000 distinct CDR3 sequences, roughly 13% of them singletons. Germline-derived CDR1 and CDR2 are ENHRY and SYGVKD. Trimming removed 6 bases from V and 2 bases from J; junction bases left unmatched: 10. This CDR3 is built from 18 residues. Findings and caveats of the study: Reports say disease-linked clones showed up significantly more in matched ankylosing spondylitis synovial fluid. Disease-linked clones were found to be CD8+ and relatively rare in peripheral blood. In ankylosing spondylitis blood, a motif of seven or eight highly homologous TCR beta variants appeared characteristic.

The rearrangement joins TRBV10-3 to TRBJ2-6, with 10 bases matching TRBD2. The sequenced sample consisted of blood, either unsorted or a sorted T cell fraction (not recorded which). The TCR originated in a male donor with ankylosing spondylitis. The CDR3 loop reads CAIRGTIAGGTGANVLTF. The CDR3 region has the DNA TGTGCCATCAGGGGGACTATAGCGGGAGGCACTGGGGCCAACGTCCTGACTTTC.